Shown below are 29 T cell receptor beta chains from a single sample sequenced in a study of immune heterogeneity within non-small cell lung tumors. Using 32 V and 13 J primers, multiplex PCR amplified TCR beta CDR3. Via MiXCR, TCRdb re-called the multiplex PCR reads, giving one row per CDR3 protein. Among approximately 2,500 distinct CDR3 sequences listed, roughly 18% were seen once. The starting template was genomic DNA from bulk tumor, about 600 ng per sample. Surgeons took several biopsies per primary tumor, spaced far apart, during surgery. Before undergoing curative surgery, patients had newly diagnosed non-small cell lung cancer that was untreated. Sequenced input: lung tumor tissue. The receptors originated from a woman between 45 and 65 years old with non-small cell lung cancer.

This clonotype is medium-sized (0.01 to 0.1%). This chain links TRBV7-8 with TRBJ1-2, with D hard to call. The germline V gene has CDR1 SGHVS and CDR2 FQNEAQ. The CDR3 has 14 amino acids. The V end lost 2 bases, the J end lost 6 bases, and 13 bases lay between the germline ends. The CDR3 here is CASSLIADIHGYTF. For the CDR3, the DNA is TGTGCCAGCAGCTTAATTGCAGATATTCATGGCTACACCTTC.

By its share, this clonotype is medium-sized. The genes are TRBV19 and TRBJ2-5; 8 bases are shared with TRBD2. CDR1 LNHDA and CDR2 SQIVND come from the germline V gene (reference sequence). The CDR3 has 13 residues. The ends lost 6 bases at V and 7 bases at J; junction bases unmatched: 7. CDR3 sequence: CASSPSGLGTQYF. For the CDR3, the DNA is TGTGCCAGTAGCCCTAGCGGGTTGGGGACCCAGTACTTC.

This clonotype has a handful of counts. The V gene is TRBV18, the J gene TRBJ2-2; D is unresolved. The CDR3 consists of 14 residues. In germline, CDR1 is KGHSH, CDR2 LQKENI. Trimming cost V 5 bases and J 1 base, with 8 bases left between them. The CDR3 reads CASSTDENTGELFF. In DNA form, the CDR3 reads TGTGCCAGCTCAACTGACGAGAACACCGGGGAGCTGTTTTTT.

The chain links TRBV7-3 to TRBJ1-6; D is possibly TRBD1 (6 bases). Germline CDR1 reads SGHTA; CDR2 reads FQGTGA. The CDR3 totals 15 residues. V lost 2 bases and J 7 bases, leaving 12 bases between the germline ends. The chain's CDR3 is CASSLVGTSNSPLHF. CDR3 DNA: TGTGCCAGCAGCTTAGTGGGGACATCCAATTCACCCCTCCACTTT. The full variable domain, its missing parts supplied by reference TRBV7-3 and TRBJ1-6, is GAGVSQTPSNKVTEKGKYVELRCDPISGHTALYWYRQSLGQGPEFLIYFQGTGAADDSGLPNDRFFAVRPEGSVSTLKIQRTERGDSAVYLCASSLVGTSNSPLHFGNGTRLTVT.

In its sample, this clonotype is medium-sized. The chain employs TRBV15 and TRBJ1-4, with unresolved D. This CDR3 region has 13 residues. Trimming removed 1 base at V and 3 bases at J, with 3 bases between. The germline CDR1 and CDR2 sequences are LNHNV and YYDKDF (reference sequence). The CDR3 DNA sequence: TGTGCCACCAGCAGAGCACCTAATGAAAAACTGTTTTTT. This sequence encodes CATSRAPNEKLFF.

In regard to this clonotype: This clone may be a read error of a much larger clone one base away. The rearrangement joins TRBV14 to TRBJ2-7; D may correspond to TRBD1 or TRBD2 (7 bases each). Germline CDR1 reads SGHDN; CDR2 reads FVKESK. This CDR3 comprises 12 residues. In DNA, the CDR3 is TGTGACAGCAGCCAGGGGGGGTTCGAGCAGTACTTC. Translation: CDSSQGGFEQYF.

This clonotype counts as medium-sized. This rearrangement joins TRBV7-9 to TRBJ2-1, with 7 bases lining up with TRBD2. Germline V gene data show CDR1 as SEHNR and CDR2 as FQNEAQ (reference sequence). The CDR3 has 15 residues. V was pared by 5 bases and J by 3 bases, with 7 bases of the junction left unmatched. Written as DNA, the CDR3 is TGTGCCAGCAGCGAAGGACTAGACAGCTACAATGAGCAGTTCTTC. Translating gives CASSEGLDSYNEQFF.

The chain employs TRBV7-6 and TRBJ2-2; D not certain. The germline CDR1 and CDR2 sequences are SGHVS and FNYEAQ. Deletions cut 10 bases from V and 1 base from J, with 4 bases between. The CDR3 is 11 amino acids. The CDR3 sequence is CAIVNTGELFF. The CDR3 DNA follows: TGTGCCATCGTGAACACCGGGGAGCTGTTTTTT.

This clonotype turned up a few times. Since a much larger clone is just one base distant, this may be a read error. V and J are TRBV28 and TRBJ1-2; 8 bases agree with TRBD1. The CDR3 is 14 amino acids. The V gene end was trimmed by 10 bases and the J gene end by 8 bases; junction bases not matched to a gene: 15. Germline CDR1 and CDR2: MDHEN and SYDVKM. The chain's CDR3 is CAIRPGGAKEGYTF. In DNA, the CDR3 is TGTGCCATCAGACCAGGGGGCGCGAAGGAAGGCTACACCTTC.

In its sample, this clonotype is medium-sized. CDR3 nucleotide sequence: TGCAGTGCTAGGACCGGGACTAGTGTGGATGAGCAGTTCTTC. The encoded protein is CSARTGTSVDEQFF. The chain has TRBV20-1 and TRBJ2-1, with TRBD2 matching 8 bases. After removal of 3 bases from V and 8 bases from J, the junction contained 9 bases not matched to a gene. The CDR3 runs 14 residues. In germline, CDR1 is DFQATT, CDR2 SNEGSKA (reference sequence).

With regard to this clonotype: This clone may be a read error of a much larger clone one base away. The J gene is TRBJ1-6, the V gene TRBV28; 9 bases are shared with TRBD1. V trimming: 3 bases; J trimming: 7 bases; junction bases outside the gene matches: 4. The germline V gene encodes CDR1 MDHEN and CDR2 SYDVKM. The CDR3 consists of 15 residues. The DNA of the CDR3 is TGTGCCAGCAGTTTGGGACAGGGCAGCAATTCACCCCTCCACTTT. Its translation: CASSLGQGSNSPLHF.

In its sample, this clonotype ranks as medium-sized. The chain uses TRBV18 and TRBJ1-3; 7 bases agree with TRBD1. Germline V gives CDR1 KGHSH, CDR2 LQKENI. V gave up 6 bases and J gave up 0 bases; unmatched junction bases: 2. There are 14 residues in the CDR3. CDR3 loop: CASSTGNSGNTIYF. The CDR3 DNA reads TGTGCCAGCTCGACAGGGAACTCTGGAAACACCATATATTTT.

This clonotype is medium-sized in the sample. The chain couples TRBV7-3 to TRBJ1-6; 7 positions match TRBD1. V dropped 2 bases and J dropped 7; count of bases not matched to a gene: 5. Germline lookup yields CDR1 SGHTA and CDR2 FQGTGA. CDR3 length: 15 residues. CDR3 in DNA: TGTGCCAGCAGCTTAGTGGGGACAGCCAATTCACCCCTCCACTTT. Translation gives CASSLVGTANSPLHF.

In the case of this clonotype: A much larger clone lies a single base off, so this may be a read error. V and J are TRBV6-2 or TRBV6-3 and TRBJ1-5, with a tentative D call TRBD1 (5 bases). The V gene's germline CDR1 is MNHEY and CDR2 SVGEGT. V lost 7 bases and J 5 bases, leaving 18 bases between the germline ends. This CDR3 contains 15 residues. CDR3 nucleotides: TGTGCCAGCATCCTTAGCCAGGGAGGATATCAGCCCCAGCATTTT. It encodes CASILSQGGYQPQHF.

This clonotype is deemed medium-sized. The rearrangement uses TRBV19 and TRBJ1-3; the D is unclear. The CDR3 has 14 residues. The V gene lost 5 bases and the J gene lost 5 bases, with 13 bases spanning the gap. Germline loops: CDR1 LNHDA, CDR2 SQIVND (reference sequence). CDR3 loop: CASSQGNRRNTIYF. Here the CDR3 DNA reads TGTGCCAGTAGTCAAGGGAATAGGAGAAACACCATATATTTT.

As for this clonotype: A much bigger clone sits one base away, suggesting this may be a read error. Because the CDR3 is missing its conserved closing phenylalanine or tryptophan, this is likely a read error. The chain couples TRBV5-1 to TRBJ2-3; no clear D. CDR3 length: 12 amino acids. Trimming cost V 2 bases and J 2 bases, with 3 bases left between them. CDR1 is SGHRS and CDR2 is YFSETQ in the germline V gene. The CDR3 DNA follows: TGCGCCAGCAGCTTTAACACAGATACGCAGTATCTT. Translated, it gives CASSFNTDTQYL.

This clonotype rates as medium-sized. This rearrangement joins TRBV20-1 to TRBJ1-5; D not resolved. The CDR3 runs to 13 residues. V was clipped by 3 bases and J by 2 bases, with 8 bases between them. Germline values: CDR1 DFQATT, CDR2 SNEGSKA (reference sequence). DNA of the CDR3: TGCAGTGCTAGTCGGCAGCGCAATCAGCCCCAGCATTTT. It is translated as CSASRQRNQPQHF.

In its sample, this clonotype is medium-sized (0.01 to 0.1%). CDR3 DNA: TGTGCCAGCAGCCAATCTCCACTGTCTCGACCCTACGAGCAGTACTTC. This translates into CASSQSPLSRPYEQYF. The chain carries TRBV16 and TRBJ2-7; D remains ambiguous. The V end was cut by 0 bases, the J end by 2 bases, with 14 bases between. CDR3 size: 16 residues. Germline V lookup: CDR1 KGHSY, CDR2 FQNENV.

J is TRBJ2-7 and V is TRBV3-1, with TRBD2 identical over 12 bases. CDR3 length: 15 amino acids. Germline V gives CDR1 LGHDT, CDR2 YNNKEL (reference sequence). With 4 bases clipped from V and 7 bases from J, the junction kept 8 bases outside the gene matches. CDR3 sequence: CASSPPLAGGGEQYF. The CDR3 nucleotides read TGTGCCAGCAGCCCCCCACTAGCGGGAGGTGGAGAGCAGTACTTC.

As concerns this clonotype: A read error may be the cause here, since a much bigger clone is one base away. V and J are TRBV5-1 and TRBJ1-1, with 7 bases aligning to TRBD1. This CDR3 is 15 amino acids long. Germline values: CDR1 SGHRS, CDR2 YFSETQ. The CDR3 is CASGEQGGPNTDAFF. The CDR3 nucleotides are TGCGCCAGCGGGGAGCAGGGGGGTCCGAACACTGACGCTTTCTTT.

By proportion, this clonotype is medium-sized. The CDR3: CASSLLYGREQYF. The CDR3 region has the DNA TGTGCCAGCAGTCTCCTTTATGGCCGCGAGCAGTACTTC. The rearrangement uses TRBV6-1 and TRBJ2-7; the D is unclear. CDR1 is MNHNS and CDR2 is SASEGT in the germline V gene. CDR3 size: 13 residues. V shed 5 bases and J shed 6 bases, with 14 bases lying between them.

This clonotype is medium-sized. This chain connects TRBV6-6 to TRBJ1-2; a possible D gene is TRBD1 (5 bases). CDR3 length equals 13 residues. V lost 3 bases, J lost 1 base, and 6 bases lay in between. In germline, CDR1 is MNHNY, CDR2 SVGAGI (reference sequence). This chain's CDR3 is CASSYDSNYGYTF. As DNA, the CDR3 is TGTGCCAGCAGTTATGACAGTAACTATGGCTACACCTTC.

For this clonotype: A much larger clone differs from this one at a single base, so this may be a read error. The chain uses TRBV5-1 and TRBJ1-2, with 7 bases identical to TRBD1. CDR3 length: 14 residues. Germline V gives CDR1 SGHRS, CDR2 YFSETQ. The CDR3 here is CSSSPGQAYYGYTF. The CDR3 nucleotides are TGCTCCAGCAGCCCAGGACAGGCCTACTATGGCTACACCTTC.

The table lists this clonotype with a count of one. A much larger clone is a single base away; this may be a read error. The V call is TRBV20-1, the J call TRBJ2-7, with D perhaps TRBD2 (6 bases). Per germline, CDR1 DFQATT and CDR2 SNEGSKA (reference sequence). The CDR3 runs to 14 residues. Trimming shortened V by 7 bases and J by 4 bases, and 20 bases separated the two germline ends. The chain's CDR3 is CSVGEDWPGYEQYF. The CDR3 DNA is TGCAGTGTTGGGGAGGATTGGCCGGGGTACGAGCAGTACTTC.

In this sample, this clonotype is medium-sized. DNA of the CDR3: TGTGCCAGCAGCTCAGGCGGGGTTGGGGACACTGAAGCTTTCTTT. Translation gives CASSSGGVGDTEAFF. The V gene is TRBV3-1, the J gene TRBJ1-1; D not resolved. Germline loops: CDR1 LGHDT, CDR2 YNNKEL (reference sequence). Trimming shortened V by 5 bases and J by 3 bases, and 16 bases separated the two germline ends. The CDR3 extends over 15 amino acids.

Points on this clonotype: A much more abundant neighbour one base away suggests this may be a read error. J is TRBJ1-2 and V is TRBV7-8, with D perhaps matching TRBD1 (6 bases). The germline V gene encodes CDR1 SGHVS and CDR2 FQNEAQ. The CDR3 runs to 15 residues. The CDR3 protein is CAISLDGGPNYGYTF. CDR3 sequence (DNA): TGTGCCATCAGCTTAGACGGGGGGCCGAACTATGGCTACACCTTC. The full variable domain, with the rest looked up from reference TRBV7-8 and TRBJ1-2, is GAGVSQSPRYKVAKRGQDVALRCDPISGHVSLFWYQQALGQGPEFLTYFQNEAQLDKSGLPSDRFFAERPEGSVSTLKIQRTQQEDSAVYLCAISLDGGPNYGYTFGSGTRLTVV.

Judged by abundance, this clonotype is medium-sized. The chain couples TRBV20-1 to TRBJ1-6, with D perhaps TRBD1 (6 bases). V was shortened by 2 bases and J by 5 bases, with 10 bases between the two germline ends. The CDR3 sequence is 14 residues long. The germline CDR1 and CDR2 sequences are DFQATT and SNEGSKA (reference sequence). The CDR3: CSARSGADNSPLHF. CDR3 bases: TGCAGTGCTAGATCGGGGGCAGATAATTCACCCCTCCACTTT.

Within the sample, this clonotype is medium-sized. The chain carries TRBV20-1 and TRBJ2-7, with 7 bases fitting TRBD2. This CDR3 is built from 12 residues. The germline CDR1 and CDR2 sequences are DFQATT and SNEGSKA (reference sequence). After removal of 6 bases from V and 6 bases from J, the junction contained 8 bases not matched to a gene. DNA for the CDR3: TGCAGTGCCCGAGGGGAGGGGTTCGAGCAGTACTTC. Its translation is CSARGEGFEQYF.

This clonotype rates as medium-sized. The V gene is TRBV28, the J gene TRBJ2-7, with TRBD1 matching 7 bases. Trimming cost V 6 bases and J 3 bases; bases outside gene matches: 2. Per germline, CDR1 MDHEN and CDR2 SYDVKM. The CDR3 loop spans 12 amino acids. The CDR3, as DNA: TGTGCCAGCAGGACAGGGAGCTACGAGCAGTACTTC. Amino acid sequence: CASRTGSYEQYF.